This T cell receptor (beta chain) was captured by sequencing in a study of blood T cell repertoires in COVID-19. Study-wide context: Samples came from the United States, Italy and Spain, spanning acute and convalescent COVID-19.

In the original analysis: Estimated nucleated cell counts came from reference gene primer amplification. Sequencing used immunoSEQ multiplex PCR; TCRdb keeps in-frame clones, though not all of them. V, J and clone size are taken as reported in that table, and D and trimming were inferred from the DNA itself. The repertoire has 200,000 to 250,000 clones, 60% to 85% of them found once; the top ten carry roughly 7%. Germline V gene lookup returns CDR1 LNHNV and CDR2 YYDKDF (reference sequence). J lost 6 bases, V lost 1 base, and 2 bases had no gene match. The CDR3 runs 14 residues. Source material: peripheral blood. The chain is built from TRBV15 and TRBJ2-3, with 9 bases fitting TRBD1. This clonotype was obtained from a woman aged 70 to 79 with acute or convalescent COVID-19. CDR3 DNA sequence: TGTGCCACCAGCAGAGGGGACAGGGAGGATACGCAGTATTTT. It encodes CATSRGDREDTQYF.